This TCR beta chain derives from a study of shared clonotypes between healthy human individuals. Whole-study context: Each donor had three CD4 naive, three CD4 memory, two CD8 naive and one CD8 memory plate.

Findings of the study overall: Naive subsets generally exceeded memory subsets in estimated richness.

Measured with immunoSEQ multiplex PCR; TCRdb has only the in-frame clones, and not every one. This table holds about 330,000 clones, 87% found once. This CDR3 spans 17 amino acids. Looked up from germline, CDR1 is SGHDT and CDR2 is YYEEEE. Trimming pared 3 bases from V and 4 bases from J, leaving 22 bases between. A word on this clone: Its antigen is unidentified.

V is TRBV5-6 and J is TRBJ1-2; no clear D. The sample was memory CD8+ T cells sorted from blood. Subset specified: CD45RO+ cells pooled with CCR7-negative TemRA cells. This TCR was sampled from a young man in good health. In DNA form, the CDR3 reads TGTGCCAGCAGCTACCAATTAGAGGGCGAAGGGATCTATGGCTACACCTTC. Its translation: CASSYQLEGEGIYGYTF.